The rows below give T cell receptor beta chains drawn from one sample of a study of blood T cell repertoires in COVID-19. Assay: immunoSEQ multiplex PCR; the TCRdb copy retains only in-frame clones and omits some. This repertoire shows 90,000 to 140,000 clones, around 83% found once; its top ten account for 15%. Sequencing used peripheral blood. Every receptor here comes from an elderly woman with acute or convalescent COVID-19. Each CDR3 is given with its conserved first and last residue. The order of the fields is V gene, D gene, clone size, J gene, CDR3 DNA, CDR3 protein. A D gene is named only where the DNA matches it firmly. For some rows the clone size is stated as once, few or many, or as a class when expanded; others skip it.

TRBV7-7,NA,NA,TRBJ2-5,TGTGCCAGCAGCTTAATGTTTACAGGGCGGGAGACCCAGTACTTC,CASSLMFTGRETQYF
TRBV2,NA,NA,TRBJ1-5,TGTGCCAGCAGTGAAGCGCTAGGCGGCAATCAGCCCCAGCATTTT,CASSEALGGNQPQHF
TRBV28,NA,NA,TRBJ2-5,TGTGCCAGCAGTTCTCAACCTAGACAGGCATTACAAGAGACCCAGTACTTC,CASSSQPRQALQETQYF
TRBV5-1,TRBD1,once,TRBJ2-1,TGCGCCAGCAGCGCAAGACCCTGGACAGGGGGCTACAATGAGCAGTTCTTC,CASSARPWTGGYNEQFF
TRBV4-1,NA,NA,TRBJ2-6,TGCGCCAGCAGCCAATCGTCGGTGTCCAACGTCCTGACTTTC,CASSQSSVSNVLTF
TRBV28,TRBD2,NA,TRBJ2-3,TGTGCCAGTCCCCCCGGACTAGCGGAAACTAGCACAGATACGCAGTATTTT,CASPPGLAETSTDTQYF
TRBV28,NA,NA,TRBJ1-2,TGTGCCAGCAGTTTAGTTCAGGGTATGACTGGCTACACCTTC,CASSLVQGMTGYTF
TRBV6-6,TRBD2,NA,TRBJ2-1,TGTGCCAGCAGTTACTGGTCTAGCGGGAGGGGCGATGAGCAGTTCTTC,CASSYWSSGRGDEQFF
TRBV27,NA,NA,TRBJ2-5,TGTGCCAGCAGTTTATCGGGAGGAACCCAGGAGACCCAGTACTTC,CASSLSGGTQETQYF
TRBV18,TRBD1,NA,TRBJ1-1,TGTGCCAGCTCCCCAGGGGGCGCCGGGAGGTACACTGAAGCTTTCTTT,CASSPGGAGRYTEAFF
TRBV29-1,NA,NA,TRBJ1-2,TGCAGCGTTGAAGGGGGCATCTATGGCTACACCTTC,CSVEGGIYGYTF
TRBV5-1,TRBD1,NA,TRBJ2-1,TGCGCCAGCAGCTTAAGGGACAGGGACAATGAGCAGTTCTTC,CASSLRDRDNEQFF
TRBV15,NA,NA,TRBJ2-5,TGTGCCACCAGCAGAGATCGCAGCCAAGAGACCCAGTACTTC,CATSRDRSQETQYF
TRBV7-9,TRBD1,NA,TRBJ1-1,TGTGCCAGCAGCTTTGACAGGGACACTGAAGCTTTCTTT,CASSFDRDTEAFF